The rows below give T cell receptor beta chains drawn from one sample of a study of blood T cell repertoires in COVID-19. Clones were read by immunoSEQ multiplex PCR, and TCRdb kept only the in-frame ones, dropping some. The table records 200,000 to 300,000 clones, around 83% of them present only once. The sequencing sample was made of peripheral blood. Every receptor here comes from a man aged 25 to 45 who had recovered from COVID-19. CDR3s include the opening cysteine and the closing phenylalanine or tryptophan. The D gene is left open where the match is weak. Clone size is not always given. Where it is, it says once, few, many or a class for expanded clones.

j_gene | abundance | d_gene | v_gene | CDR3aa | CDR3nt
TRBJ1-4 | NA | TRBD1 | TRBV29-1 | CSVLVGTGLGKLFF | TGCAGCGTTTTAGTCGGGACAGGGTTGGGAAAACTGTTTTTT
TRBJ2-5 | NA | TRBD2 | TRBV11-2 | CACGLAGPQTQYF | TGTGCTTGTGGGCTAGCGGGTCCGCAGACCCAGTACTTC
TRBJ2-5 | NA | NA | TRBV5-1 | CASSPGEYQETQYF | TGCGCCAGCAGCCCTGGAGAGTACCAAGAGACCCAGTACTTC
TRBJ2-5 | NA | NA | TRBV25-1 | CASMDPGAQETQYF | TGTGCCAGCATGGACCCAGGGGCCCAAGAGACCCAGTACTTC
TRBJ2-1 | NA | TRBD1 | TRBV7-9 | CASSPLGTAYNEQFF | TGTGCCAGCAGCCCTCTAGGGACAGCATACAATGAGCAGTTCTTC
TRBJ1-2 | NA | NA | TRBV19 | CASMNGYGYTF | TGTGCCAGTATGAACGGCTATGGCTACACCTTC
TRBJ1-2 | few | TRBD1 | TRBV7-9 | CASSLDIAGTGPLYGYTF | TGTGCCAGCAGCTTGGATATTGCCGGGACAGGGCCCCTCTATGGCTACACCTTC
TRBJ1-2 | few | NA | TRBV2 | CASNPRAFSGGYTF | TGTGCCAGCAACCCACGGGCCTTTTCGGGGGGCTACACCTTC
TRBJ1-2 | once | TRBD1 | TRBV3-1/TRBV3-2 | CASSRGTGGRANYGYTF | TGTGCCAGCAGCCGCGGGACAGGGGGCAGAGCTAACTATGGCTACACCTTC
TRBJ2-3 | NA | NA | TRBV6-5 | CASSSASTDTQYF | TGTGCCAGCAGTAGCGCGTCCACAGATACGCAGTATTTT
TRBJ2-1 | NA | NA | TRBV12-3/TRBV12-4 | CASRRSGGDEQFF | TGTGCCAGCAGGCGGTCAGGCGGGGATGAGCAGTTCTTC